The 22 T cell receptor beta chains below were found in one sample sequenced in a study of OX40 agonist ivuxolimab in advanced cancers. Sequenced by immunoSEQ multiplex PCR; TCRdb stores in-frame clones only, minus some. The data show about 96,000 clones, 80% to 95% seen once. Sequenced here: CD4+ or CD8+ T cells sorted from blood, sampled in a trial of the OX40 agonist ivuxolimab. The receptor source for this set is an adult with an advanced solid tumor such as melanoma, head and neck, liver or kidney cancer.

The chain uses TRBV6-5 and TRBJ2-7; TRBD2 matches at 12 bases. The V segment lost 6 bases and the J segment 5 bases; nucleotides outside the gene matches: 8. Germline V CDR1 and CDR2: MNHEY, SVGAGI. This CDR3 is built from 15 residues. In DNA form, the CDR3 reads TGTGCCAGCAGGGACCTAGCGGGAGGGCGGCACGAGCAGTACTTC. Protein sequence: CASRDLAGGRHEQYF.

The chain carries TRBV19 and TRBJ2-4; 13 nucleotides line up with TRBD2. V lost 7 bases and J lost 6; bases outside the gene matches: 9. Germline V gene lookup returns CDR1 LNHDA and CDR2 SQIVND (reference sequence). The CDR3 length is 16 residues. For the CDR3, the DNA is TGTGCCAGTACTGGACTAGCGGGAGTGAAGGGAAACATTCAGTACTTC. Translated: CASTGLAGVKGNIQYF.

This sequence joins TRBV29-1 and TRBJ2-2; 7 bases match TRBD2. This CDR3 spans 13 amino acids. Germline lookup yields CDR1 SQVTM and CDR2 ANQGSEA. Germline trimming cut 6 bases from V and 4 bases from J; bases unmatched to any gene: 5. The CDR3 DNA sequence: TGCAGCGTAAGCGGGATGGGCACCGGGGAGCTGTTTTTT. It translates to CSVSGMGTGELFF.

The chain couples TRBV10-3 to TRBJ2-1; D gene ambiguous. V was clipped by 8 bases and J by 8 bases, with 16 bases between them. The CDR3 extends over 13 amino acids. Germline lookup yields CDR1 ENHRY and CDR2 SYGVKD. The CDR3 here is CAIRPRTHHEQFF. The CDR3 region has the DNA TGTGCCATCCGGCCACGGACCCATCATGAGCAGTTCTTC.

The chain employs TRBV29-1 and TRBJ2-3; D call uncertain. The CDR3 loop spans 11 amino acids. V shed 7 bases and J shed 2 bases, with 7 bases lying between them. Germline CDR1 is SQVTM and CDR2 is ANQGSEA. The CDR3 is CSAALTDTQYF. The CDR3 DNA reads TGCAGCGCCGCCCTCACAGATACGCAGTATTTT.

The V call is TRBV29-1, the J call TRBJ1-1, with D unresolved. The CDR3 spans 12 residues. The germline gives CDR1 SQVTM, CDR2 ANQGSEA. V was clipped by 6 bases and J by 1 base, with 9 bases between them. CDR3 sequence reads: CSVWDKNTEAFF. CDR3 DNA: TGCAGCGTCTGGGATAAGAACACTGAAGCTTTCTTT.

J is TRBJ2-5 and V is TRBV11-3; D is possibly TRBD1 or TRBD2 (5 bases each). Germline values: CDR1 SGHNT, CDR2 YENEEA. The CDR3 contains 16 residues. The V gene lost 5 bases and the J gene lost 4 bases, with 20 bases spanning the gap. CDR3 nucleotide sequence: TGTGCCAGCAGCCCCCGGACGGGGCTAGAAGGAGAGACCCAGTACTTC. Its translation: CASSPRTGLEGETQYF.

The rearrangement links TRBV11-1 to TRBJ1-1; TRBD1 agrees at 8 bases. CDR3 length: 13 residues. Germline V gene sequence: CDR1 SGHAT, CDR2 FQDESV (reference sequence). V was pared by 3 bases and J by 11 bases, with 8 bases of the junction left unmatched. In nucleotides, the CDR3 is TGTGCCAGCAGCTTTATAGGGGACAGGAATGCTTTCTTT. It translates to CASSFIGDRNAFF. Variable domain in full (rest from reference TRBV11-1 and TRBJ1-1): EAEVAQSPRYKITEKSQAVAFWCDPISGHATLYWYRQILGQGPELLVQFQDESVVDDSQLPKDRFSAERLKGVDSTLKIQPAELGDSAMYLCASSFIGDRNAFFGQGTRLTVV.

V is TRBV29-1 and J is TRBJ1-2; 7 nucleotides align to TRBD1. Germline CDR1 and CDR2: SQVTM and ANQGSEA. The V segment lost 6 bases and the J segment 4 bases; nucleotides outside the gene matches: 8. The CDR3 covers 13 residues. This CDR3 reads CSVQGMGGYGYTF. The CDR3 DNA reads TGCAGCGTACAGGGGATGGGGGGCTATGGCTACACCTTC.

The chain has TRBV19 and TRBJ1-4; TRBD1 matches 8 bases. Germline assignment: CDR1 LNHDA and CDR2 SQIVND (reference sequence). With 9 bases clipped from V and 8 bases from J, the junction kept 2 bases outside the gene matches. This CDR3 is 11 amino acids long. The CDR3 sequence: CASRQGEKLFF. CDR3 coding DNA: TGTGCCAGCAGACAGGGGGAAAAACTGTTTTTT.

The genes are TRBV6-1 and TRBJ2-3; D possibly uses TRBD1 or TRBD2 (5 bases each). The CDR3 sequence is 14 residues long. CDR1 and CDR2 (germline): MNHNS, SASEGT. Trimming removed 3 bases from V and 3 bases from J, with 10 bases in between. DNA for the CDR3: TGTGCCAGCAGTGAGGGACCCGGGACAGATACGCAGTATTTT. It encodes CASSEGPGTDTQYF.

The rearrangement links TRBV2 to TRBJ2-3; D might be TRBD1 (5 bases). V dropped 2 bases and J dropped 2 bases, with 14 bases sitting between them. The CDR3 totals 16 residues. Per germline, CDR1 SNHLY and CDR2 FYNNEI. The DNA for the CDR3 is TGTGCCAGCAGTGAATGGGCCAGGGTCGACACAGATACGCAGTATTTT. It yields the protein CASSEWARVDTDTQYF.

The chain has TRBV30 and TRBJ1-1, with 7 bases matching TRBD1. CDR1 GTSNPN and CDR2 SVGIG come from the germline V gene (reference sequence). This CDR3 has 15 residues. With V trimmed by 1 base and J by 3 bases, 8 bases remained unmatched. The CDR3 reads CAWSATGRGYTEAFF. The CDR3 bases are TGTGCCTGGAGTGCGACAGGGCGGGGATACACTGAAGCTTTCTTT.

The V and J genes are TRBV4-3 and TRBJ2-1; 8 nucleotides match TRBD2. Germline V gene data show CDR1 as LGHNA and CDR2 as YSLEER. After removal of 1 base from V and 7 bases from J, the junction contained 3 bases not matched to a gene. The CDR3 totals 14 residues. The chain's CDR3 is CASSQVAGGNEQFF. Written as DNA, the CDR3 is TGCGCCAGCAGCCAAGTGGCGGGAGGAAATGAGCAGTTCTTC.

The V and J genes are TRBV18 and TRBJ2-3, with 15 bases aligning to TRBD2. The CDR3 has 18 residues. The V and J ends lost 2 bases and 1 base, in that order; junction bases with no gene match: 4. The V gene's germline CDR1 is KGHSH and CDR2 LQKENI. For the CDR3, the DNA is TGTGCCAGCTCACCAGGACTAGCGGGAGGGCCGCGCACAGATACGCAGTATTTT. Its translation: CASSPGLAGGPRTDTQYF.

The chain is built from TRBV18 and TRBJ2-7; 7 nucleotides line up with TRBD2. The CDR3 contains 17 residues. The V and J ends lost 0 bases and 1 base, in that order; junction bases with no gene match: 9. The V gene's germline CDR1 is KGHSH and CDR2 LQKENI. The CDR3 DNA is TGTGCCAGCTCACCACCCCTCGAGGCGGGAGCTTCCTACGAGCAGTACTTC. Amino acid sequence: CASSPPLEAGASYEQYF.

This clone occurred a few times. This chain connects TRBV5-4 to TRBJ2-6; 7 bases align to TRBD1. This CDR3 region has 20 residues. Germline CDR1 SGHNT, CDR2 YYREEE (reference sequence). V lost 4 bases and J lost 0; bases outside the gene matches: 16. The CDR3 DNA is TGTGCCAGCAGCGTCCAGGGTGTTCCCTACAGGGGCTCTGGGGCCAACGTCCTGACTTTC. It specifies CASSVQGVPYRGSGANVLTF.

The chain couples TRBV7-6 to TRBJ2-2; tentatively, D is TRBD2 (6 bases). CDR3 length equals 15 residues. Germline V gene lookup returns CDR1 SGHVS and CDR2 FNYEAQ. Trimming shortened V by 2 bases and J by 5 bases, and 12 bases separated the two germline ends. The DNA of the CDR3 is TGTGCCAGCAGCTTATCGACTAGGAGGACCGGGGAGCTGTTTTTT. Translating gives CASSLSTRRTGELFF.

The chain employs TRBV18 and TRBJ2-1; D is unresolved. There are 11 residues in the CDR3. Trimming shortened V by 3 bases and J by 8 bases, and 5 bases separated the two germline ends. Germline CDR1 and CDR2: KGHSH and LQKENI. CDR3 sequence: CASSPVDEQFF. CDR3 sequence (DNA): TGTGCCAGCTCACCGGTGGATGAGCAGTTCTTC.

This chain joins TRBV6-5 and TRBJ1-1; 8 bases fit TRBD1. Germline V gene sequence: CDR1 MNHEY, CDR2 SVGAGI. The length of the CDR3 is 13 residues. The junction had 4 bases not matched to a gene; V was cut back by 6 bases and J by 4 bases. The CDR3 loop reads CASSATGGTEAFF. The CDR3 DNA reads TGTGCCAGCAGCGCAACAGGGGGCACTGAAGCTTTCTTT.

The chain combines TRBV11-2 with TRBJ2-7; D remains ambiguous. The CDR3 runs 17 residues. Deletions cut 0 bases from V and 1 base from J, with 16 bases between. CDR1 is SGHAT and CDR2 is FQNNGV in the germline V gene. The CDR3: CASSLDIGSSVSYEQYF. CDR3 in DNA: TGTGCCAGCAGCTTAGATATCGGAAGCAGTGTTTCCTACGAGCAGTACTTC.

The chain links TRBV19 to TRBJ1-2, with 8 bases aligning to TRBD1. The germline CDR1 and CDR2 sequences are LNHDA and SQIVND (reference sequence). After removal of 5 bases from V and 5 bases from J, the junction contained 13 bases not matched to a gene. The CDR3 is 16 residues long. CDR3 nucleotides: TGTGCCAGTAGTCCGGCAGGGGGCTCCGGCCAATATGGCTACACCTTC. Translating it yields CASSPAGGSGQYGYTF.